This note documents a single T cell receptor beta chain sequence. Its target antigen remains unknown. The record has no base qualities; no much larger clone is one base away. This entry belongs to a study of patients and donors after allogeneic stem cell transplantation (TCRdb year 2020). The CDR3, cysteine through phenylalanine, is 15 amino acids long. Of the read, only the CDR3 DNA is kept; its 45 bases are in frame from base 1. Compared with germline, V lacks 2 bases and J lacks 6 bases; bases without a gene match: 9. CDR1 and CDR2, per the germline V gene, are SGHRS and YFSETQ. To prepare the library, RT-PCR was applied. Instrument on record: NextSeq 550. Using fastp trimming at Q25 and MiXCR clonotype assembly, TCRdb reanalyzed the public sequencing data and kept in-frame beta chains. Each record represents a unique CDR3 protein, reported with the most common genes and DNA among its rows. The sample has 900,000 to 1,000,000 distinct CDR3 sequences on record, roughly 17% of them singletons. The top ten constitute 5% to 6.5% of the sample.

Sequences were obtained from blood, either unsorted or a sorted T cell fraction (not recorded which). The source is a human donor who was either an allogeneic HSCT recipient or a stem cell or donor lymphocyte infusion donor (not recorded which). It is not recorded whose cells these are; they may come from a transplant donor. The V and J segments used are TRBV5-1 and TRBJ1-2, and TRBD1 matches 8 of the central bases. At the DNA level, the sequence is TGCGCCAGCAGCTTATCGACAGGGGCCAGAGATGGCTACACCTTC. The encoded protein is CASSLSTGARDGYTF. The CDR3, completed at both ends by the reference TRBV5-1 and TRBJ1-2 genes, gives the full variable domain KAGVTQTPRYLIKTRGQQVTLSCSPISGHRSVSWYQQTPGQGLQFLFEYFSETQRNKGNFPGRFSGRQFSNSRSEMNVSTLELGDSALYLCASSLSTGARDGYTFGSGTRLTVV.